This passage covers 2 T cell receptor beta chains from one sample sequenced in a study of blood T cell repertoires in COVID-19. Assay: immunoSEQ multiplex PCR; the TCRdb copy retains only in-frame clones and omits some. The table includes about 330,000 clones, approximately 89% detected once. Sequencing was done on a sample of PBMCs or T cells enriched from blood (not recorded which). The receptors were gathered from a man younger than 45 who had recovered from COVID-19.

This chain uses TRBV15 with TRBJ2-7, with 7 bases fitting TRBD1. The CDR3 spans 13 residues. Germline-derived CDR1 and CDR2 are LNHNV and YYDKDF (reference sequence). V shed 8 bases, J shed 2 bases, and the junction held 6 bases outside the gene matches. As DNA, the CDR3 is TGTGCCACCTCCCGGGACAGCACCTACGAGCAGTACTTC. Encoded protein: CATSRDSTYEQYF.

The chain joins TRBV29-1 to TRBJ2-1; maybe TRBD2 (5 bases). There are 10 residues in the CDR3. V was cut by 3 bases and J by 10 bases, with 7 bases left in between. Per germline, CDR1 SQVTM and CDR2 ANQGSEA. Written as DNA, the CDR3 is TGCAGCGTTGAGACGGGAGAGCAGTTCTTC. Protein sequence: CSVETGEQFF.